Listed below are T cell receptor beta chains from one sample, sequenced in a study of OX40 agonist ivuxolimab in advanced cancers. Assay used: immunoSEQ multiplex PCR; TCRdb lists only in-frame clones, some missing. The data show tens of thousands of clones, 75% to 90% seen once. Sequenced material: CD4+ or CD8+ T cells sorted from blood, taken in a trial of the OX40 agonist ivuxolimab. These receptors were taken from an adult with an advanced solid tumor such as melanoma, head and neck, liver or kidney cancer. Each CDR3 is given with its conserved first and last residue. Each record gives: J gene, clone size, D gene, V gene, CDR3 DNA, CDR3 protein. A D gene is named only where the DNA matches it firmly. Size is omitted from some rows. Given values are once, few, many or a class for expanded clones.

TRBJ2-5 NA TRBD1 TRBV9 TGTGCCAGCAGCCGGGACAGCCAAGAGACCCAGTACTTC CASSRDSQETQYF
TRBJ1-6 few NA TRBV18 TGTGCCAGCTCACAAGGATCTGGCAATTCACCCCTCCACTTT CASSQGSGNSPLHF
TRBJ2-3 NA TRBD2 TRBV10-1 TGCGCCAGCAGTGTGCTAGCGGGGGGGCGGGTCACAGATACGCAGTATTTT CASSVLAGGRVTDTQYF
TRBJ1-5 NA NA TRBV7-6 TGTGCCAGCAGCTTAGGGAATAGCAATCAGCCCCAGCATTTT CASSLGNSNQPQHF
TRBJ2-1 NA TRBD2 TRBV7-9 TGTGCCAGCAGCCAGGGACTAGCAGTCAAGAGCTCCTACAATGAGCAGTTCTTC CASSQGLAVKSSYNEQFF
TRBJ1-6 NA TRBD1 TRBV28 TGTGCCAGCAGTGGAGTGACAGGGGGCTCAGGGAATTCACCCCTCCACTTT CASSGVTGGSGNSPLHF
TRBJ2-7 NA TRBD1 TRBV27 TGTGCCAGCAGTTTCCGGGACAGAGCCTACGAGCAGTACTTC CASSFRDRAYEQYF
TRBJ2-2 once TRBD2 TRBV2 TGTGCCAGCAGTGGTGTTAGCGGGGGGGCCGGGGAGCTGTTTTTT CASSGVSGGAGELFF
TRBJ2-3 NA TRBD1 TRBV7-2 TGTGCCAGCAGCGCAGGGGGACCGAGCACAGATACGCAGTATTTT CASSAGGPSTDTQYF
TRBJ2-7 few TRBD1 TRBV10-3 TGTGCCATTCAAGGACAGGGAGGTTACGAGCAGTACTTC CAIQGQGGYEQYF
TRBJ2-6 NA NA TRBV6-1 TGTGCCGCCGGGCCGTCTGGGGCCAACGTCCTGACTTTC CAAGPSGANVLTF
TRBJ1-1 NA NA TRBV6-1 TGTGCCAGCAGTGAAGCGAGGTTATACAGCACTTACATGAACACTGAAGCTTTCTTT CASSEARLYSTYMNTEAFF
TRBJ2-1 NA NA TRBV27 TGTGCCAGCAGACCTAGGGTGGGACTCCACTACAATGAGCAGTTCTTC CASRPRVGLHYNEQFF
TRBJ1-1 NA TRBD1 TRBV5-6 TGTGCCAGCAGCTGGGGGACAGGGGGTGTCACTGAAGCTTTCTTT CASSWGTGGVTEAFF
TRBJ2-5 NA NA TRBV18 TGTGCCAGCTCACGTACCAGGAACTTCGGGGAAGAGACCCAGTACTTC CASSRTRNFGEETQYF
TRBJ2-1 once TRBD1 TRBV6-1 TGTGCCAGCAGTGAAGACAGGGGGTGGGATGAGCAGTTCTTC CASSEDRGWDEQFF
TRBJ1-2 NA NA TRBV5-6 TGTGCCAGCAGCTTGTGGGTCTCGAGGGGTGGCTACACCTTC CASSLWVSRGGYTF
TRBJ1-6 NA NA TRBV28 TGTGCCAGCAGTTTTCGCGGAGGGCGTAATTCACCCCTCCACTTT CASSFRGGRNSPLHF
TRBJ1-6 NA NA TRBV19 TGTGCCAGTAACACTTCCGGGCCCAGACGTTCACCCCTCCACTTT CASNTSGPRRSPLHF
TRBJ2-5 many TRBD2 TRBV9 TGTGCCAGCAGCGTAGGGGTAGCGGGGGCCCTACAAGAGACCCAGTACTTC CASSVGVAGALQETQYF
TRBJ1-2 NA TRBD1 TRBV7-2 TGTGCCAGCAGCTTAGCGAGGGGAGGTGGACAGGGCCCTAACTATGGCTACACCTTC CASSLARGGGQGPNYGYTF
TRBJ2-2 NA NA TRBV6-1 TGTGCCAGCTTGAGGGATAGTTCCATAACCGGGGAGCTGTTTTTT CASLRDSSITGELFF
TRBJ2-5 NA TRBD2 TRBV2 TGTGCCAGCAGTGTCCGGGCGGGGGGGCCACGGGAGACCCAGTACTTC CASSVRAGGPRETQYF
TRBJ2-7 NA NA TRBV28 TGTGCCAGCAGTTTCCCAACTCCACGAAACTCCTACGAGCAGTACTTC CASSFPTPRNSYEQYF
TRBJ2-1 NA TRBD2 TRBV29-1 TGCAGCGTTGGGTGGCGGGGGGGCCACAATGAGCAGTTCTTC CSVGWRGGHNEQFF
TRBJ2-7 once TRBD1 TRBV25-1 TGTGCCAGCAGTAACCCCGGGACAGGGGTTTTAGAGCAGTACTTC CASSNPGTGVLEQYF
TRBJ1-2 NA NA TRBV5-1 TGCGCCAGCAGCGAAAACTATGGCTACACCTTC CASSENYGYTF
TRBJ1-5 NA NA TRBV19 TGTGCCAGTAGTATGAGGGATCAGCCCCAGCATTTT CASSMRDQPQHF
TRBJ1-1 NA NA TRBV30 TGTGCCTGGAGCGCAAGGACTGAAGCTTTCTTT CAWSARTEAFF
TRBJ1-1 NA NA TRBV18 TGTGCCAGCTCACCGAGGGAGGGCGCTGAAGCTTTCTTT CASSPREGAEAFF
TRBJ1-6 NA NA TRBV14 TGTGCCAGCAGGGGAAGGTTGTTTGGGTTCTTTTCACCCCTCCACTTT CASRGRLFGFFSPLHF
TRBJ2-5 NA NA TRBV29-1 TGCAGCGTTGCAGCCCGGTCACTAGTGCAAGAGACCCAGTACTTC CSVAARSLVQETQYF
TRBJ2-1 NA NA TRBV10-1 TGCGCCAGCAGTGACCACCGACTAGGGGTTGAGCAGTTCTTC CASSDHRLGVEQFF
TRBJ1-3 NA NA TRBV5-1 TGCGCCAGCAGCTTGGTAGGCAGGGAGGACACCATATATTTT CASSLVGREDTIYF
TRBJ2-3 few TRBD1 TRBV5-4 TGTGCCAGCAGCTTGGACAGGGGGTTCACAGATACGCAGTATTTT CASSLDRGFTDTQYF
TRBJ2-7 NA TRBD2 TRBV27 TGTGCCAGCAGCGCCCTTGGGAGGGGCGCCTACGAGCAGTACTTC CASSALGRGAYEQYF
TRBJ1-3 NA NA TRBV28 TGTGCCAGCAACGAATCCGGAAACACCATATATTTT CASNESGNTIYF
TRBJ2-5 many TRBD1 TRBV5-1 TGCGCCAGCAGCTTGGATACAGGGGGCACAGAGACCCAGTACTTC CASSLDTGGTETQYF
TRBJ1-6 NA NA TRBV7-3 TGTGCCAGCAGCTTATCTACCCTTTCTAATTCACCCCTCCACTTT CASSLSTLSNSPLHF
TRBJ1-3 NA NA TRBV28 TGTGCCAGCAGTTTACCGGGCTCGGTCGCTGGAAACACCATATATTTT CASSLPGSVAGNTIYF
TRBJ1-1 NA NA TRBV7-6 TGTGCCAGCAGCTTAAGTCACGCTGAAGCTTTCTTT CASSLSHAEAFF
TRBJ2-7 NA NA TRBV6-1 TGTGCCAGCAGTGCGGCCGCGAGCTCCTACGAGCAGTACTTC CASSAAASSYEQYF
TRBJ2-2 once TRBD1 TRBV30 TGTGCCTGGACTGTAGGGACAGGGTACACCGGGGAGCTGTTTTTT CAWTVGTGYTGELFF
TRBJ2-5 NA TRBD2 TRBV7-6 TGTGCCAGCAGCTTAGGTATAGCGGGGGTCCAAGAGACCCAGTACTTC CASSLGIAGVQETQYF
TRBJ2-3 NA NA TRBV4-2 TGTGCCAGCAGCCAAGTCGGCCCCACAGATACGCAGTATTTT CASSQVGPTDTQYF
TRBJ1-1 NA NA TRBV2 TGTGCCAATACAGGGATGAACACTGAAGCTTTCTTT CANTGMNTEAFF
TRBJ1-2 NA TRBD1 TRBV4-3 TGCGCCAGCAGCCCCGGGACAGGGTCGGACTATGGCTACACCTTC CASSPGTGSDYGYTF
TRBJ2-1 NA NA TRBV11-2 TGTGCCAGCAGCCAAGAACGTGATTTAGGTGAGCAGTTCTTC CASSQERDLGEQFF
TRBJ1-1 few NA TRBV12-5 TGTGCTAGTGGTTTGGTAGAAACGTGGACACCCACGAACACTGAAGCTTTCTTT CASGLVETWTPTNTEAFF
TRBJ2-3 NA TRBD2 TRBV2 TGTGCCAGCAGTTGGACTAGCGGGCAAGATACGCAGTATTTT CASSWTSGQDTQYF
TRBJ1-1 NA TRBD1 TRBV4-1 TGCGCCAGCAGCCACTCGGGACAGGGAGTCCCCACTGAAGCTTTCTTT CASSHSGQGVPTEAFF